This T cell receptor beta chain was obtained from a study of T-cell memory formation after mild COVID-19. Whole-study context: Largely donor-specific sequence clusters came from a couple of donors. Broader study findings: Day 15 to 85 contractors were CD4/CD8 balanced; later expanders leaned CD4+. CD4+ contracting clones were found mainly in CM and EM, and CD8+ ones in EMRA.

The 5'RACE method, run with constant-segment primers, produced TCR alpha and TCR beta cDNA libraries (carrying sample barcodes and UMIs). TCRdb re-called the 5' RACE reads through MiXCR, storing one row per CDR3 protein. The table includes around 200,000 distinct CDR3 sequences, about a sixth detected once. The sample holds a few counts of this clonotype. The target antigen is unknown. V lost 6 bases to trimming and J lost 0 bases, with 14 bases between them. CDR1 and CDR2 (germline): SQVTM, ANQGSEA. CDR3 length: 14 residues. The TCR comes from an adult woman who had mild COVID-19 (a few samples of this study predate the infection). Cell type and time point are not known. Sequenced material: PBMCs or a T cell subset sorted from them (not recorded which). This chain links TRBV29-1 with TRBJ1-1, with unresolved D. CDR3 loop: CSVLEDRLNTEAFF. Written as DNA, the CDR3 is TGCAGCGTCCTCGAGGACCGGCTGAACACTGAAGCTTTCTTT.